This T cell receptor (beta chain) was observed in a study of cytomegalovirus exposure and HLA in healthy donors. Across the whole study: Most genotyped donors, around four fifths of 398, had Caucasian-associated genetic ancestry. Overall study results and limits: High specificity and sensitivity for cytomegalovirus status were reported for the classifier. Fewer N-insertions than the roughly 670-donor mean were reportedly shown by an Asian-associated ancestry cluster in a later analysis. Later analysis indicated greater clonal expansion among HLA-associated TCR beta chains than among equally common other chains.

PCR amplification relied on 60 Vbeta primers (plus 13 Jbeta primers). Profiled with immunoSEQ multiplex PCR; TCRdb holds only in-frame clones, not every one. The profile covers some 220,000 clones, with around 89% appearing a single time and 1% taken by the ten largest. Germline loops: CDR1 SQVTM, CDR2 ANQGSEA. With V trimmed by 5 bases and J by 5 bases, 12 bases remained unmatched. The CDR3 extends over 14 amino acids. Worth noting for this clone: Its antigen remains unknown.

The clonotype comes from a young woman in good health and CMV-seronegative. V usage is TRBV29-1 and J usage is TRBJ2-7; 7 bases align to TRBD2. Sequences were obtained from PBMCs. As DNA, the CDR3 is TGCAGCGTTCGGTGGCTAGCGGATACTAACGAGCAGTACTTC. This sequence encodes CSVRWLADTNEQYF.